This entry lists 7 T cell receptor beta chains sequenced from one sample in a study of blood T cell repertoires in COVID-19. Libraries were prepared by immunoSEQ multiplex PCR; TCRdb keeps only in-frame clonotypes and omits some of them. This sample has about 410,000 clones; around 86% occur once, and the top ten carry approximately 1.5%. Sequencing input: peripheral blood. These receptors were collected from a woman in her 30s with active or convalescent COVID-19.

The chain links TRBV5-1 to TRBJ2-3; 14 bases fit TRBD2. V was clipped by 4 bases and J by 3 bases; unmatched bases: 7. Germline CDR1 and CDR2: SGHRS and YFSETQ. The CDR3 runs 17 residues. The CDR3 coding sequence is TGCGCCAGCAGCCTCGGGACTAGCGGGAGAGGGACAGATACGCAGTATTTT. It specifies CASSLGTSGRGTDTQYF. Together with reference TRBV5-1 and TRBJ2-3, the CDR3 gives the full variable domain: KAGVTQTPRYLIKTRGQQVTLSCSPISGHRSVSWYQQTPGQGLQFLFEYFSETQRNKGNFPGRFSGRQFSNSRSEMNVSTLELGDSALYLCASSLGTSGRGTDTQYFGPGTRLTVL.

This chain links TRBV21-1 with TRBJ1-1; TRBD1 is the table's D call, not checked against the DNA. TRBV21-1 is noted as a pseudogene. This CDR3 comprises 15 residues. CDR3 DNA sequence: TGTGCCAGCAGCAAAGCGGACAGGATGAACACTGAAGCTTTCTTT. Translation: CASSKADRMNTEAFF.

The CDR3 region is CASSLGQGSDGYTF. For the CDR3, the DNA is TGTGCCAGCAGCTTAGGACAGGGCTCCGATGGCTACACCTTC. This chain joins TRBV7-8 and TRBJ1-2; 7 bases fit TRBD1. In germline, CDR1 is SGHVS, CDR2 FQNEAQ. This CDR3 contains 14 residues. J lost 6 bases, V lost 1 base, and 5 bases had no gene match. The full variable domain, with the rest looked up from reference TRBV7-8 and TRBJ1-2, is GAGVSQSPRYKVAKRGQDVALRCDPISGHVSLFWYQQALGQGPEFLTYFQNEAQLDKSGLPSDRFFAERPEGSVSTLKIQRTQQEDSAVYLCASSLGQGSDGYTFGSGTRLTVV.

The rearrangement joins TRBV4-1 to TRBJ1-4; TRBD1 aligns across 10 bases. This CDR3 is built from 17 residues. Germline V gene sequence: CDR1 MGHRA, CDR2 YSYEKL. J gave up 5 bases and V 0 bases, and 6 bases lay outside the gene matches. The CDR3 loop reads CASSQDWRQGANEKLFF. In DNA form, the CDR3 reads TGCGCCAGCAGCCAAGATTGGAGACAGGGGGCAAATGAAAAACTGTTTTTT.

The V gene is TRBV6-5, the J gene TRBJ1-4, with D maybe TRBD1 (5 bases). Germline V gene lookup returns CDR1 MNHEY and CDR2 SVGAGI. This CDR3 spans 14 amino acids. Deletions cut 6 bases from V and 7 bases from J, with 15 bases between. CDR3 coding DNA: TGTGCCAGCAGGGGGCGGCCGAGTTTTGAAAAACTGTTTTTT. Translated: CASRGRPSFEKLFF.

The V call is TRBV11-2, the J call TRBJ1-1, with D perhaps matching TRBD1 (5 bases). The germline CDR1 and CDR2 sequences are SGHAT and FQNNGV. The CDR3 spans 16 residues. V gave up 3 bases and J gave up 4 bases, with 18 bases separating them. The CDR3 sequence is CASSFYQGRFITEAFF. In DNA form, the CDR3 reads TGTGCCAGCAGCTTTTACCAGGGAAGGTTTATCACTGAAGCTTTCTTT.

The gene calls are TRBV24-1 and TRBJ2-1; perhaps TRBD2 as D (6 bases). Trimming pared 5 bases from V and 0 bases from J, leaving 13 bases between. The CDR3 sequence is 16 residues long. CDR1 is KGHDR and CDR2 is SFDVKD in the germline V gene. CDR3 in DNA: TGTGCCACCAGTGTAGGAGGGGCCAGCTCCTACAATGAGCAGTTCTTC. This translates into CATSVGGASSYNEQFF.